A single sample is the source of the 20 T cell receptor beta chains below, sequenced in a study of regulatory T cells in long-lasting Graves disease. Time point: persistent/refractory GD, antithyroid drugs over 5 years with positive TRAb. Construction of the TCR library relied on RNA isolated from PBMCs. Through Arm-PCR of CDR3 regions and iRepertoire HTBI primers, TCR beta libraries were built. TCRdb reprocessed the multiplex PCR reads via MiXCR and lists one record per CDR3 protein. The table has roughly 470,000 distinct CDR3 sequences, around 20% seen once; the top ten hold 7.8%. The source material was peripheral blood mononuclear cells (PBMCs), sampled when the disease was refractory, from a patient treated with antithyroid drugs. The receptors shown here come from a female donor with Graves disease.

This chain joins TRBV7-2 and TRBJ2-7, with 8 nucleotides matching TRBD1. The CDR3 covers 17 residues. V gave up 1 base and J gave up 3 bases; unmatched junction bases: 11. The germline V gene has CDR1 SGHTA and CDR2 FQGNSA. In DNA, the CDR3 is TGTGCCAGCAGCTTAGTCGGGACCGGGACAGGCTTCTACGAGCAGTACTTC. Translation gives CASSLVGTGTGFYEQYF.

This rearrangement joins TRBV5-4 to TRBJ2-1; D is unclear. This CDR3 has 13 residues. V dropped 0 bases and J dropped 4 bases, with 5 bases sitting between them. CDR1 is SGHNT, CDR2 YYREEE, per germline (reference sequence). The CDR3 loop is CASSLEIYNEQFF. The CDR3 DNA sequence: TGTGCCAGCAGCTTGGAAATTTACAATGAGCAGTTCTTC.

This clonotype showed up many times. The chain has TRBV28 and TRBJ1-2; TRBD1 is a possible D gene (6 bases). Per the germline V gene, CDR1 is MDHEN and CDR2 is SYDVKM. CDR3 length: 14 amino acids. Trimming took 8 bases from V and 8 from J, leaving 21 bases between them. CDR3 DNA sequence: TGTGCCAGCGCCTTACAGGGAGTGCCCTTCGGCTACACCTTC. As protein: CASALQGVPFGYTF.

This clonotype was seen repeatedly, ten times or more. V usage is TRBV12-3 or TRBV12-4 and J usage is TRBJ2-4; D gene ambiguous. The V gene lost 1 base and the J gene lost 9 bases, with 7 bases spanning the gap. The CDR3 covers 12 residues. CDR3 residues: CASSLGSGIQYF. The CDR3 DNA reads as TGTGCCAGCAGTTTAGGCTCTGGCATTCAGTACTTC.

This rearrangement joins TRBV5-5 to TRBJ2-7; no firm D call. Trimming took off 2 bases at V and 2 bases at J, with 8 bases between the two ends. The CDR3 length is 13 residues. CDR1 is SGHKS, CDR2 YYEKEE, per germline (reference sequence). CDR3 protein: CASSLSVTYEQYF. The CDR3 coding sequence is TGTGCCAGCAGCTTATCAGTTACCTACGAGCAGTACTTC.

This clonotype was found a few times. J is TRBJ2-7 and V is TRBV4-3; maybe TRBD1 (6 bases). Between the trimmed V and J ends, which lost 0 bases and 3 bases, there was a span of 15 bases. The CDR3 extends over 16 amino acids. CDR1 and CDR2 from the germline V gene are LGHNA and YSLEER. Here the CDR3 DNA reads TGCGCCAGCAGCCAAGATAGGGCAGGGACAAGCTACGAGCAGTACTTC. This encodes CASSQDRAGTSYEQYF.

Details on this clonotype: Germline and junction disagree at one end, which may indicate a read error. V is TRBV12-3 or TRBV12-4 and J is TRBJ1-1; perhaps TRBD1 as D (6 bases). The CDR3 totals 13 residues. Here the CDR3 reads CASGLQGGTEAFF. Written as DNA, the CDR3 is TGTGCCAGCGGTTTACAAGGGGGCACTGAAGCTTTCTTT.

The chain couples TRBV6-1 to TRBJ1-1; D not certain. The CDR3 length is 15 residues. V was cut by 8 bases and J by 2 bases, with 18 bases left in between. Germline V gene lookup returns CDR1 MNHNS and CDR2 SASEGT. The CDR3 reads CASQRKGGGNTEAFF. The CDR3 nucleotides are TGTGCCAGCCAACGGAAGGGTGGCGGTAACACTGAAGCTTTCTTT.

This clonotype was counted between two and nine times. DNA for the CDR3: TGTGCCACCAGCAGAGCACTCCGGACAGGGGCCCTCTCTGGGGCCAACGTCCTGACTTTC. Residues: CATSRALRTGALSGANVLTF. V is TRBV15 and J is TRBJ2-6; 9 positions agree with TRBD1. The ends lost 1 base at V and 0 bases at J; junction bases unmatched: 10. The length of the CDR3 is 20 residues. The germline CDR1 and CDR2 sequences are LNHNV and YYDKDF (reference sequence).

The CDR3 loop reads CSANRGHGNSPLHF. The CDR3 coding sequence is TGCAGTGCTAACAGGGGGCATGGTAATTCACCCCTCCACTTT. V usage is TRBV20-1 and J usage is TRBJ1-6; TRBD1 matches 9 bases. Germline V gene data show CDR1 as DFQATT and CDR2 as SNEGSKA (reference sequence). CDR3 size: 14 residues. With V trimmed by 4 bases and J by 6 bases, 4 bases remained unmatched.

This clonotype was counted many times. This chain links TRBV5-1 with TRBJ1-4; 8 nucleotides match TRBD1. The CDR3 runs to 15 residues. V lost 0 bases, J lost 2 bases, and 0 bases stayed unmatched. CDR1 is SGHRS and CDR2 is YFSETQ in the germline V gene. The CDR3 protein is CASSLGQGTNEKLFF. The CDR3 DNA reads as TGCGCCAGCAGCTTGGGACAGGGGACTAATGAAAAACTGTTTTTT.

This clonotype was detected a few times. The chain combines TRBV7-9 with TRBJ1-4; 8 bases fit TRBD1. The germline V gene has CDR1 SEHNR and CDR2 FQNEAQ (reference sequence). The CDR3 is 15 residues long. V lost 5 bases and J lost 3; bases outside the gene matches: 5. The CDR3 reads CASSRETGANEKLFF. In DNA form, the CDR3 reads TGTGCCAGCAGCCGCGAGACAGGGGCTAATGAAAAACTGTTTTTT.

The V gene is TRBV5-1, the J gene TRBJ2-4; D not resolved. The CDR3 extends over 15 amino acids. CDR1 is SGHRS, CDR2 YFSETQ, per germline. Trimming removed 3 bases at V and 1 base at J, with 11 bases between. CDR3 amino acids: CASSSSVGAKNIQYF. The CDR3 DNA follows: TGCGCCAGCAGCTCGAGCGTGGGGGCCAAAAACATTCAGTACTTC.

This clonotype was recorded many times. CDR3 region: CASSLARTGNTEAFF. The CDR3 DNA reads TGTGCCAGCAGCTTAGCCCGGACGGGGAACACTGAAGCTTTCTTT. The chain uses TRBV7-2 and TRBJ1-1; D call uncertain. Germline V gives CDR1 SGHTA, CDR2 FQGNSA. The CDR3 is 15 amino acids. V lost 0 bases and J lost 1, with 9 bases in between.

V is TRBV7-4 and J is TRBJ1-1, with D possibly TRBD1 on 6 matching bases. V was clipped by 6 bases and J by 2 bases, with 25 bases between them. The CDR3 length is 18 residues. In germline, CDR1 is SGHVT, CDR2 SQSDAQ. CDR3 region: CASSWGQGGREENTEAFF. The CDR3 bases are TGTGCCAGCAGTTGGGGGCAGGGCGGCAGGGAGGAAAACACTGAAGCTTTCTTT.

On this clonotype: With a much larger clone just one base away, this may be a read error. V and J are TRBV5-1 and TRBJ1-1; D unresolved. The length of the CDR3 is 14 residues. Germline V gene data show CDR1 as SGHRS and CDR2 as YFSETQ. The CDR3 reads CASSPMGSNIEAFF. CDR3 nucleotide sequence: TGCGCCAGCAGCCCGATGGGCTCGAACATTGAAGCTTTCTTT.

This clonotype was counted many times. This sequence joins TRBV28 and TRBJ1-2; D gene uncertain. CDR1 and CDR2 from the germline V gene are MDHEN and SYDVKM. This CDR3 has 13 amino acids. Trimming took 5 bases from V and 4 from J, leaving 11 bases between them. The CDR3 region has the DNA TGTGCCAGCAGTGCCCAGGCCTCCTATGGCTACACCTTC. Protein: CASSAQASYGYTF.

About this clonotype: A much larger clone differs from this one at a single base, so this may be a read error. The chain couples TRBV12-3 or TRBV12-4 to TRBJ2-7; 7 bases fit TRBD2. Unmatched junction bases numbered 4, after V lost 5 bases and J lost 0 bases. This CDR3 is built from 14 residues. The CDR3 reads CASSARGSSYEQYF. The CDR3 DNA sequence: TGTGCCAGCAGTGCACGCGGGAGCTCCTACGAGCAGTACTTC.

V and J are TRBV5-4 and TRBJ2-7; D may correspond to TRBD1 or TRBD2 (5 bases each). CDR3 length equals 12 residues. The germline CDR1 and CDR2 sequences are SGHNT and YYREEE (reference sequence). V was trimmed by 4 bases and J by 7 bases, leaving 12 bases between them. CDR3 DNA sequence: TGTGCCAGCAGCCTCGGGGCCGCGGAGCAGTACTTC. Protein: CASSLGAAEQYF.

Turning to this clonotype: Given a much more abundant clone one base away, this may be a read error. The chain couples TRBV10-3 to TRBJ2-7; perhaps TRBD2 as D (5 bases). CDR3 length: 13 amino acids. The germline CDR1 and CDR2 sequences are ENHRY and SYGVKD. V lost 11 bases and J lost 2, with 16 bases in between. The CDR3 loop is CAVEVGDTYEQYF. The DNA of the CDR3 is TGTGCCGTCGAGGTCGGGGATACCTACGAGCAGTACTTC.